This T cell receptor (beta chain) was retrieved from a study of blood T cell repertoires in COVID-19. About the research overall: Sources were T cells, B-cell-depleted T cells, or PBMCs; the material itself was cDNA or gDNA.

The data were produced by immunoSEQ multiplex PCR, yet TCRdb's version contains in-frame clones alone and is incomplete. This table holds more than 350,000 clones, around 87% found once. Sequencing input: PBMCs or T cells enriched from blood (not recorded which). The source is a woman aged 50 to 65 who had recovered from COVID-19.

CDR3 nucleotide sequence: TGTGCCAGCAGTTCAGGGGACAGGCGGGCTGCTAACTATGGCTACACCTTC. Protein: CASSSGDRRAANYGYTF. The chain employs TRBV28 and TRBJ1-2; 8 nucleotides match TRBD1. This CDR3 is 17 amino acids long. Per the germline V gene, CDR1 is MDHEN and CDR2 is SYDVKM. V trimming: 4 bases; J trimming: 0 bases; junction bases outside the gene matches: 10.